This is a list of T cell receptor beta chains from one sample in a study of cytomegalovirus exposure and HLA in healthy donors. The method was immunoSEQ multiplex PCR; TCRdb's version includes in-frame clones alone and lacks a portion of them. Of about 220,000 clones listed, 85% to 90% are singletons. Source material: PBMCs. These receptors all stem from a young man in good health and CMV-seronegative. CDR3s include the opening cysteine and the closing phenylalanine or tryptophan. The D gene is left open where the match is weak. Clone size is given for some rows only: seen once, a few or many times, or a class if the clone is expanded.

size	D	V	J	DNA	CDR3
-	TRBD1	TRBV27	TRBJ2-7	TGTGCCAGCAGTTCAGGGGGAACGGCCTACGAGCAGTACTTC	CASSSGGTAYEQYF
-	TRBD1	TRBV7-9	TRBJ1-1	TGTGCCAGCAGCTTGGGACAGACAGCTTTCTTT	CASSLGQTAFF
-	TRBD2	TRBV4-3	TRBJ2-1	TGCGCCAGCAGCCAAATCCAACTAGCGGGGGTTGAGCAGTTCTTC	CASSQIQLAGVEQFF
-	-	TRBV5-6	TRBJ2-3	TGTGCCAGCAGCTTATCTAGATACGCGCAGTATTTT	CASSLSRYAQYF
-	-	TRBV29-1	TRBJ2-2	TGCAGCGCCTACAGGGAGCCCACCACCGGGGAGCTGTTTTTT	CSAYREPTTGELFF
-	-	TRBV5-4	TRBJ2-2	TGTGCCAGCAGCCTAGCAGACCTGACGGGGGAGCTGTTTTTT	CASSLADLTGELFF
-	-	TRBV4-3	TRBJ2-7	TGCGCCAGCAGCCACCGGACAGAGAACCATTACGAGCAGTACTTC	CASSHRTENHYEQYF
-	-	TRBV4-2	TRBJ2-7	TGTGCCAGCAGCCAAGGATTGCAACTCGAGCAGTACTTC	CASSQGLQLEQYF
-	TRBD1	TRBV7-2	TRBJ2-7	TGTGCCAGCAGCCCAGGGACAGGGGACGAGCAGTACTTC	CASSPGTGDEQYF
-	TRBD1	TRBV2	TRBJ2-7	TGTGCCGGCCGGGACAGGGGGTACGAGCAGTACTTC	CAGRDRGYEQYF
-	-	TRBV28	TRBJ2-4	TGTGCCAGCAGTCGCAGACTAGCCAAAAACATTCAGTACTTC	CASSRRLAKNIQYF
-	-	TRBV11-2	TRBJ2-5	TGTGCCAGCAGCTTCAAGACCCAGTACTTC	CASSFKTQYF
-	-	TRBV25-1	TRBJ2-7	TGTGCCAGCAGTGCCTTATCCGGGACATCAACTTCCGAGCAGTACTTC	CASSALSGTSTSEQYF
-	TRBD2	TRBV5-1	TRBJ2-3	TGCGCCAGCAGCTTGGGTGATAGCGGGGGGTCGGATACGCAGTATTTT	CASSLGDSGGSDTQYF
-	-	TRBV18	TRBJ2-1	TGTGCCAGCTCCTTCACCGACTCCTCCTACAATGAGCAGTTCTTC	CASSFTDSSYNEQFF
-	-	TRBV11-2	TRBJ1-2	TGTGCCAGCAGCTTAGACAGAACCCTCTATGGCTACACCTTC	CASSLDRTLYGYTF
few	-	TRBV2	TRBJ2-2	TGTGCCAGCAGCCGACTAGTGAACACCGGGGAGCTGTTTTTT	CASSRLVNTGELFF
-	-	TRBV19	TRBJ1-2	TGTGCCAAACTAGTGGGGGGGGACGATGGCTACACCTTC	CAKLVGGDDGYTF
-	-	TRBV28	TRBJ1-1	TGTGCCAGCAGTTCCGGAGACAGTGAAGCTTTCTTT	CASSSGDSEAFF
-	-	TRBV2	TRBJ2-1	TGTGCCAGCAGGCGGGATGGGGATGAGCAGTTCTTC	CASRRDGDEQFF
-	-	TRBV5-5	TRBJ2-7	TGTGCCAGCAGCCCGTCGGGGGGCCTCGAGCAGTACTTC	CASSPSGGLEQYF
-	TRBD1	TRBV27	TRBJ2-1	TGTGCCACTCCGGGGGTAGACGGGACAGGGGCCTACAATGAGCAGTTCTTC	CATPGVDGTGAYNEQFF
-	-	TRBV11-2	TRBJ1-6	TGTGCCAGCAGCACTTTGGGGGGGAATTCACCCCTCCACTTT	CASSTLGGNSPLHF
-	TRBD1	TRBV2	TRBJ1-1	TGTGCCAGCAGTGCCGACAGGGTGTCTGGGAACACTGAAGCTTTCTTT	CASSADRVSGNTEAFF
-	TRBD1	TRBV2	TRBJ1-1	TGTGCCAGCAGTGAAGGACAGGGCACTGAAGCTTTCTTT	CASSEGQGTEAFF
-	TRBD1	TRBV11-2	TRBJ1-6	TGTGCCAGCAGCTTATTGGACAGGGATAATTCACCCCTCCACTTT	CASSLLDRDNSPLHF
-	-	TRBV21-1	TRBJ2-7	TGTGCCAGCAGCAAATTGGGACAGGTGTACGAGCAGTACTTC	CASSKLGQVYEQYF
-	TRBD1	TRBV7-9	TRBJ2-7	TGTGCCAGCAGTACTCTCCGGACAGGGGTATCCTACGAGCAGTACTTC	CASSTLRTGVSYEQYF
-	TRBD1	TRBV6-1	TRBJ1-4	TGTGCCAGCAGACAGGGGGCCCTCGATGAAAAACTGTTTTTT	CASRQGALDEKLFF
-	TRBD2	TRBV10-3	TRBJ2-2	TGTGCCATCATGGGACTAGCGGGGGAGAACACCGGGGAGCTGTTTTTT	CAIMGLAGENTGELFF
-	TRBD1	TRBV6-5	TRBJ1-2	TGTGCCAGCAGTTACGCGCAGGGGGCGCGTAACTATGGCTACACCTTC	CASSYAQGARNYGYTF
few	TRBD1	TRBV5-8	TRBJ1-6	TGTGCCAGCAGCTTAGGACAGGGTAATTCACCCCTCCACTTT	CASSLGQGNSPLHF
-	-	TRBV29-1	TRBJ2-1	TGCAGCGCTAGCCGGGATCTAACCTACAATGAGCAGTTCTTC	CSASRDLTYNEQFF
-	TRBD1	TRBV12-5	TRBJ2-7	TGTGCTAGTGGTGCGGGACAGGGGGTCTTC	CASGAGQGVF
few	-	TRBV9	TRBJ2-7	TGTGCCAGCAGCGTCAGCTGGGCTGGCGAGCAGTACTTC	CASSVSWAGEQYF
-	TRBD1	TRBV9	TRBJ1-6	TGTGCCAGCAACCCGGGACAGAGCAATTCACCCCTCCACTTT	CASNPGQSNSPLHF
-	TRBD1	TRBV2	TRBJ1-6	TGTGCCAGCAGTGCAGGGGGCAGGTTGGGTTCACCCCTCCACTTT	CASSAGGRLGSPLHF
-	TRBD2	TRBV25-1	TRBJ2-4	TGTGCCAGCAGTGAATATCAACCGGGGGGGAAAAACATTCAGTACTTC	CASSEYQPGGKNIQYF
-	-	TRBV4-2	TRBJ1-6	TGTGCCAGCAGCCAAGAATCGGGCAGGGGTTATAATTCACCCCTCCACTTT	CASSQESGRGYNSPLHF
-	-	TRBV5-6	TRBJ1-2	TGTGCCAGCAGCCCCACCGGGGGATCCTATGGCTACACCTTC	CASSPTGGSYGYTF
-	TRBD1	TRBV19	TRBJ1-5	TGTGCCAGCATCCCCGACAGGGTCAGCAATCAGCCCCAGCATTTT	CASIPDRVSNQPQHF
-	TRBD2	TRBV7-2	TRBJ2-1	TGTGCCAGCAGCCCCGGACTAGCGGAATACAATGAGCAGTTCTTC	CASSPGLAEYNEQFF
once	-	TRBV19	TRBJ1-5	TGTGCCACCGCCGGGTTTCATAGCAATCAGCCCCAGCATTTT	CATAGFHSNQPQHF
-	-	TRBV6-4	TRBJ2-3	TGTGCCAGCAGTGACTCGGGGGGAAGCACAGATACGCAGTATTTT	CASSDSGGSTDTQYF
-	-	TRBV5-1	TRBJ2-3	TGCGCCAGCAGCCGCGGTTTTAGCACAGATACGCAGTATTTT	CASSRGFSTDTQYF
-	TRBD1	TRBV11-2	TRBJ1-1	TGTGCCAGCAGCTGGGGGACAGGGGGACACACTGAAGCTTTCTTT	CASSWGTGGHTEAFF
-	TRBD2	TRBV4-1	TRBJ2-7	TGCGCCAGCAGCCAAGAACTAGCGGGAGGGGAGTACGAGCAGTACTTC	CASSQELAGGEYEQYF
-	-	TRBV12-2	TRBJ1-2	TGTGCAAGTCGCTTAGCAAGGGGACAGGGGGCCAGGTGCACCTTC	CASRLARGQGARCTF
-	TRBD2	TRBV5-6	TRBJ2-3	TGTGCCAGCAGCTTGATAGCGGGGGGGACAGATACGCAGTATTTT	CASSLIAGGTDTQYF
-	TRBD2	TRBV29-1	TRBJ2-1	TGCAGCGTTGAAGGTCCTAGCGGGAACTATGAGCAGTTCTTC	CSVEGPSGNYEQFF
once	-	TRBV6-1	TRBJ1-5	TGTGCCAGCAGTGGCCCTAGGGGTACTCATCAGCCCCAGCATTTT	CASSGPRGTHQPQHF
-	TRBD1	TRBV10-1	TRBJ2-7	TGCGCCAGCAGTGACGAATTACGGGACAGGGGGCTTCGCGAGCAGTACTTC	CASSDELRDRGLREQYF
-	-	TRBV6-5	TRBJ2-2	TGTGCCAGCAGTTCCCTCGGGGAGAACACCGGGGAGCTGTTTTTT	CASSSLGENTGELFF
-	-	TRBV7-2	TRBJ2-7	TGTGCCAGCAGCTTAGTCCACTACGAGCAGTACTTC	CASSLVHYEQYF